This record covers a single TCR beta chain. The antigen is undetermined. Time point meaning: patch test 1, 2 weeks after DPC sensitization. Treatment given: therapeutic diphenylcyclopropenone sensitization with weekly scalp DPC. Unfractionated whole blood yielded the extracted total RNA. V lost 4 bases, J lost 8 bases, and 11 bases lay in between. The CDR3 is 12 amino acids. Per germline, CDR1 LGHDT and CDR2 YNNKEL (reference sequence). This entry belongs to a study of human T cells and chemical hapten exposure. Background on the study: Throughout a study of approximately 5 months, patients underwent weekly scalp administration of diphenylcyclopropenone doses.

General observations from the study: TCRs above 1 in 1000 frequency did not change with DPC sensitization.

Unique molecular identifiers were affixed to discrete cDNA molecules within the library. TCRdb fed the RACE reads into MiXCR, producing one record per CDR3 protein. The sample records 95,000 to 150,000 distinct CDR3 sequences, around 15% being singletons. The chain is built from TRBV3-1 and TRBJ1-2, with D maybe TRBD1 (5 bases). The source material was whole blood, sampled in connection with sensitization to the hapten diphenylcyclopropenone (DPC). The sequence was collected from a man aged 18 to 30 with alopecia areata. Some clones in this sample may be carry-over from other donors' samples. Here the CDR3 DNA reads TGTGCCAGCAGCCTCAGCCAGGGAGGCTACACCTTC. This codes for CASSLSQGGYTF. Full variable domain (rest looked up from reference TRBV3-1 and TRBJ1-2): DTAVSQTPKYLVTQMGNDKSIKCEQNLGHDTMYWYKQDSKKFLKIMFSYNNKELIINETVPNRFSPKSPDKAHLNLHINSLELGDSAVYFCASSLSQGGYTFGSGTRLTVV.